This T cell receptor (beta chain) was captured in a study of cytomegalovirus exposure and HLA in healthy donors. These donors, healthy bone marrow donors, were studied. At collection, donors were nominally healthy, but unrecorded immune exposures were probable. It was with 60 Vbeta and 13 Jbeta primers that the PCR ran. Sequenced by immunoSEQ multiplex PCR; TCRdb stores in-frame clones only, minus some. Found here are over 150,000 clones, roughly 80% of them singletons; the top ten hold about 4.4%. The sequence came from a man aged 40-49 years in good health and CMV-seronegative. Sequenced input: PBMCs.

CDR3: CASSYSGEETQYF. CDR3 coding DNA: TGTGCCAGCAGTTATAGCGGGGAAGAGACCCAGTACTTC. The chain uses TRBV6-1 and TRBJ2-5, with 8 bases identical to TRBD2. J was trimmed by 3 bases and V by 5 bases; bases with no gene match: 2. Per germline, CDR1 MNHNS and CDR2 SASEGT. The CDR3 extends over 13 amino acids.